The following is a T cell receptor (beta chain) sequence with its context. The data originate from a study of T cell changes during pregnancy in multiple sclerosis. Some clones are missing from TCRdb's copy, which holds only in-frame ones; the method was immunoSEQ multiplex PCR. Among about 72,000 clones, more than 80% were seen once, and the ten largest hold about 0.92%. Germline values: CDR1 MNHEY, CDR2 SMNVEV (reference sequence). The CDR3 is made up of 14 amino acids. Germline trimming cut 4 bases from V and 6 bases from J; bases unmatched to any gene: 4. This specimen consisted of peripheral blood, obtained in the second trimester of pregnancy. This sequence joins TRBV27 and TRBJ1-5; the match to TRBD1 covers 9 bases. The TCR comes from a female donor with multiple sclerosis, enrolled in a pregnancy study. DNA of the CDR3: TGTGCCAGCAGTTACAGGGGGCCGGGTCAGCCCCAGCATTTT. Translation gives CASSYRGPGQPQHF.